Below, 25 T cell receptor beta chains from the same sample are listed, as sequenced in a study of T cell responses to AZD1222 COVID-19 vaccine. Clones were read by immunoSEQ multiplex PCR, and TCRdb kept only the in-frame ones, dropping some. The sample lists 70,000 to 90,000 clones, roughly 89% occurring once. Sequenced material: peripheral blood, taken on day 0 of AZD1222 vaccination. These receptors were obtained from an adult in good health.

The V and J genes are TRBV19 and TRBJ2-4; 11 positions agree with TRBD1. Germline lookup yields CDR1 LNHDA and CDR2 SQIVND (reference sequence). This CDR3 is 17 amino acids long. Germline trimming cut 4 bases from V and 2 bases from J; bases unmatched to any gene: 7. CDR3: CASSTLGQGASKNIQYF. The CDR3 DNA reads TGTGCCAGTAGTACCCTCGGACAGGGGGCGTCCAAAAACATTCAGTACTTC.

The CDR3 is CASSLDRGSAEAFF. CDR3 sequence (DNA): TGTGCCAGCAGCTTGGACAGGGGTAGCGCTGAAGCTTTCTTT. V and J are TRBV5-5 and TRBJ1-1; 7 bases are shared with TRBD1. Germline V lookup: CDR1 SGHKS, CDR2 YYEKEE (reference sequence). The CDR3 spans 14 residues. V lost 0 bases and J lost 6; bases outside the gene matches: 5.

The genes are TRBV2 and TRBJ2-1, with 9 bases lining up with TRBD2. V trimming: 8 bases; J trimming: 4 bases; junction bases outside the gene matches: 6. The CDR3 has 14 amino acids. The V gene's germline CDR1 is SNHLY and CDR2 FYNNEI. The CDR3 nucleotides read TGTGCCAGCGCGCTAGCGGGGTTGTACAATGAGCAGTTCTTC. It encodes CASALAGLYNEQFF.

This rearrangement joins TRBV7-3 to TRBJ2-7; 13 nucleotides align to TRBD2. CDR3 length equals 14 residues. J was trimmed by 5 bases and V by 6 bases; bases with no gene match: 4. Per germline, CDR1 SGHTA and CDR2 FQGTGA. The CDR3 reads CASSQTSGGNEQYF. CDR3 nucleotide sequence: TGTGCCAGCAGTCAGACTAGCGGGGGGAACGAGCAGTACTTC.

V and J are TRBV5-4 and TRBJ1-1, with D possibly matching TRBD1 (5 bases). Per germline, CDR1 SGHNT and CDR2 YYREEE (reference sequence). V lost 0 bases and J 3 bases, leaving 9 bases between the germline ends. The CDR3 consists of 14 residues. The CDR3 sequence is CASSLERGDTEAFF. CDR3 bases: TGTGCCAGCAGCTTGGAACGGGGGGACACTGAAGCTTTCTTT.

CDR3 bases: TGTGCCAGCAGGTTTACGTGGCAGTCTGATGGCTACACCTTC. The encoded protein is CASRFTWQSDGYTF. The chain uses TRBV7-9 and TRBJ1-2, with D hard to call. The CDR3 covers 14 residues. Trimming removed 6 bases at V and 6 bases at J, with 17 bases between. The germline V gene encodes CDR1 SEHNR and CDR2 FQNEAQ (reference sequence).

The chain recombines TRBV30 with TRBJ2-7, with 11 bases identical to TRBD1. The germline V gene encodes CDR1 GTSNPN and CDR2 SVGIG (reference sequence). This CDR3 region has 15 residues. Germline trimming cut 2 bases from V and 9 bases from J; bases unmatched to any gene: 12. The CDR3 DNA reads TGTGCCTGGAGTTTAAGGACAGGGGGCGCGGTTGGGCAGTACTTC. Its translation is CAWSLRTGGAVGQYF.

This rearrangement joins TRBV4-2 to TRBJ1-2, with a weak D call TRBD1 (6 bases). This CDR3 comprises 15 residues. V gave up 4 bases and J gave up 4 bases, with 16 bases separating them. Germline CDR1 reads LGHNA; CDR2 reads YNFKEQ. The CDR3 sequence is CASSPQGVSFYGYTF. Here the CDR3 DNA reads TGTGCCAGCAGCCCACAGGGCGTATCTTTCTATGGCTACACCTTC.

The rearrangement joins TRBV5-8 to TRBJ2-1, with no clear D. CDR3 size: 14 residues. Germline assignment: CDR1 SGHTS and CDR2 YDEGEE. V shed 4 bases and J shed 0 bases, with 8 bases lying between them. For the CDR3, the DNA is TGTGCCAGCAGCCGTCCGTACTCCTACAATGAGCAGTTCTTC. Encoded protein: CASSRPYSYNEQFF.

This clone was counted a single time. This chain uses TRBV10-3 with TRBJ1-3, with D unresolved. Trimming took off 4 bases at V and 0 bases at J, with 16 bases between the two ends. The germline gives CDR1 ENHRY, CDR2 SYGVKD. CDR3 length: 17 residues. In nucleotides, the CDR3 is TGTGCCATCAGTGCACACGCAGACGGGAACTCTGGAAACACCATATATTTT. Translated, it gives CAISAHADGNSGNTIYF.

The CDR3 nucleotides are TGTGCCAGCAGCGTAGCGGGGGGCCACGAGACCCAGTACTTC. Encoded protein: CASSVAGGHETQYF. The chain employs TRBV9 and TRBJ2-5, with D possibly being TRBD2 (7 bases). V dropped 0 bases and J dropped 5 bases, with 11 bases sitting between them. Germline assignment: CDR1 SGDLS and CDR2 YYNGEE. This CDR3 has 14 amino acids.

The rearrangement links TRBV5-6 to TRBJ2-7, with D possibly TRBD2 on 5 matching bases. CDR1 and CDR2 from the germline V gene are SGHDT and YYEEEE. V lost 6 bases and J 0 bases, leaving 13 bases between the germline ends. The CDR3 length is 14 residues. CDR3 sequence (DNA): TGTGCCAGCATGCTTGGAGGCAGCTCCTACGAGCAGTACTTC. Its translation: CASMLGGSSYEQYF.

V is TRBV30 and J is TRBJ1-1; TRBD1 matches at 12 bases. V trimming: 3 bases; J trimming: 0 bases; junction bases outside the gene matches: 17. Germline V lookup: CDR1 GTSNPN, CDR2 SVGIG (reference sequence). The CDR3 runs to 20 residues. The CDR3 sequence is CAWSGAGTGGFGSMNTEAFF. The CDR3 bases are TGTGCCTGGAGCGGGGCAGGGACAGGGGGCTTTGGGTCCATGAACACTGAAGCTTTCTTT.

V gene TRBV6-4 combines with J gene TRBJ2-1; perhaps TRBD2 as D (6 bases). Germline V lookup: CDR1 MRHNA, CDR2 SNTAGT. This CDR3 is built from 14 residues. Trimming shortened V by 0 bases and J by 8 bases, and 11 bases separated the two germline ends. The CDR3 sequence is CASSDSRSGDEQFF. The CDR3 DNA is TGTGCCAGCAGTGACTCGAGGTCGGGGGATGAGCAGTTCTTC.

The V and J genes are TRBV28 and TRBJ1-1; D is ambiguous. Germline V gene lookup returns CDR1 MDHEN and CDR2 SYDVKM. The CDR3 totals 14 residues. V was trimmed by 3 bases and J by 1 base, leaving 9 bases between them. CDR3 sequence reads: CASSFPTGNTEAFF. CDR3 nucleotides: TGTGCCAGCAGTTTTCCCACCGGGAACACTGAAGCTTTCTTT.

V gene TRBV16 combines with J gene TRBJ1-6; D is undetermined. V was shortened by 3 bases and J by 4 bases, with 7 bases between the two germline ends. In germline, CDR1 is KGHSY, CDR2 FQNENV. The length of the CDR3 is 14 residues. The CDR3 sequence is CASSQAGYNSPLHF. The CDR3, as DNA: TGTGCCAGCAGCCAGGCCGGGTATAATTCACCCCTCCACTTT. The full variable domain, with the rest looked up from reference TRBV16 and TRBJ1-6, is GEEVAQTPKHLVRGEGQKAKLYCAPIKGHSYVFWYQQVLKNEFKFLISFQNENVFDETGMPKERFSAKCLPNSPCSLEIQATKLEDSAVYFCASSQAGYNSPLHFGNGTRLTVT.

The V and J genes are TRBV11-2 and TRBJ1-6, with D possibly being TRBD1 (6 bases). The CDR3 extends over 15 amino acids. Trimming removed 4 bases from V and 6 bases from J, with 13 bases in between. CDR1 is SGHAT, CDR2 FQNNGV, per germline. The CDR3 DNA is TGTGCCAGCAGCTCCCCGCGGGGGCCTAATTCACCCCTCCACTTT. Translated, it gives CASSSPRGPNSPLHF.

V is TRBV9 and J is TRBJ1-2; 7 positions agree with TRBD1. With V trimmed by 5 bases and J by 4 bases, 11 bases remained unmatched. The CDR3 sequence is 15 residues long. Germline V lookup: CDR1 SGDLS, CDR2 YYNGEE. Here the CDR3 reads CASSAPGTDRYGYTF. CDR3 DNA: TGTGCCAGCAGTGCCCCTGGGACAGACCGCTATGGCTACACCTTC.

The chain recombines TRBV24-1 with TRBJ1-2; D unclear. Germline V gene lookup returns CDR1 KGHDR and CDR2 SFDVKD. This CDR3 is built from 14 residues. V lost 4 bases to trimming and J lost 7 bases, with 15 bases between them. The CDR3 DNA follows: TGTGCCACCAGTGACGCCAACTGGGGATCTGGCTACACCTTC. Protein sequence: CATSDANWGSGYTF.

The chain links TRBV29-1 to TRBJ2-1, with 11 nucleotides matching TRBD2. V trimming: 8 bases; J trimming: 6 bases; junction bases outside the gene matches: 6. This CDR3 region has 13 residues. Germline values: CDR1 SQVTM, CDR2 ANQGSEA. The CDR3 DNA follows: TGCAGCCAGACTAGCGGGATGGCCAATGAGCAGTTCTTC. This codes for CSQTSGMANEQFF.

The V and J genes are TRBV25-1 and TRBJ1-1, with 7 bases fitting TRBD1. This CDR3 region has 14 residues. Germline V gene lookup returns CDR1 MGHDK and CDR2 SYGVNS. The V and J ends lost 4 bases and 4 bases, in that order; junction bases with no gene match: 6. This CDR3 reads CASSGRQGGTEAFF. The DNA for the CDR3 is TGTGCCAGCAGTGGGAGACAGGGTGGCACTGAAGCTTTCTTT.

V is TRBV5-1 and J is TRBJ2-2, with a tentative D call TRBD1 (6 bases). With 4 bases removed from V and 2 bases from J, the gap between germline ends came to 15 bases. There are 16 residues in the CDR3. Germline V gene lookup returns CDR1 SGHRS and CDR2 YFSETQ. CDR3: CASSPGLGTNTGELFF. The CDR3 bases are TGCGCCAGCAGCCCTGGACTCGGGACAAACACCGGGGAGCTGTTTTTT. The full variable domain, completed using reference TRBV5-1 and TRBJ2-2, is KAGVTQTPRYLIKTRGQQVTLSCSPISGHRSVSWYQQTPGQGLQFLFEYFSETQRNKGNFPGRFSGRQFSNSRSEMNVSTLELGDSALYLCASSPGLGTNTGELFFGEGSRLTVL.

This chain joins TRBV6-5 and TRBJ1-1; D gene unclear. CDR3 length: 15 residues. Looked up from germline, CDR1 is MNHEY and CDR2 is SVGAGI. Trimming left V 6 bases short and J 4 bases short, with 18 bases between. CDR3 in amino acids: CASSLWNKRGTEAFF. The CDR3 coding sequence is TGTGCCAGCAGCCTCTGGAATAAACGGGGCACTGAAGCTTTCTTT.

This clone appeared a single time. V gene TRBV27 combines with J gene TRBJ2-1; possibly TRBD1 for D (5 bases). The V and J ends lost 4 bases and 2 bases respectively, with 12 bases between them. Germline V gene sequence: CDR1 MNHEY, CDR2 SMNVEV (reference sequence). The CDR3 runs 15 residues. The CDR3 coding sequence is TGTGCCAGCAGTTCTACAGGTAATCCCTACAATGAGCAGTTCTTC. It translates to CASSSTGNPYNEQFF.

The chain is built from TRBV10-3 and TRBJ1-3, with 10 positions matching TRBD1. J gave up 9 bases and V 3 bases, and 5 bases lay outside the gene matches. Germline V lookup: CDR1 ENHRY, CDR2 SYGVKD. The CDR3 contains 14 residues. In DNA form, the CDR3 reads TGTGCCATCAGTGATCAGGGACAGGGGTTCACCATATATTTT. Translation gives CAISDQGQGFTIYF.